This T cell receptor beta chain was captured in a study of cytomegalovirus exposure and HLA in healthy donors. Regarding this clone: Its specificity is not known.

PCR involved 60 Vbeta and 13 Jbeta primers. Here immunoSEQ multiplex PCR was the method, and the copy in TCRdb shows in-frame clones only, minus some. The sample lists 160,000 or so clones, roughly 80% occurring once. General observations from the study: A later analysis appeared to link common viral pathogens to several of the most significant clusters.

It was healthy bone marrow donors who served as donors. Germline values: CDR1 MDHEN, CDR2 SYDVKM. The V end was cut by 4 bases, the J end by 2 bases, with 12 bases between. There are 15 residues in the CDR3. The sequence came from a woman between 50 and 59 years old in good health and CMV-seronegative. Sequenced material: PBMCs. The gene calls are TRBV28 and TRBJ1-5; D may be TRBD1 (5 bases). CDR3 region: CASSYGTLGNQPQHF. CDR3 sequence (DNA): TGTGCCAGCAGTTATGGGACTCTTGGCAATCAGCCCCAGCATTTT.